Following are 2 T cell receptor beta chains from one sample sequenced in a study of blood T cell repertoires in COVID-19. TCRdb's table, derived via immunoSEQ multiplex PCR, lists solely in-frame clones and lacks some. The sample has under 300,000 clones, 65% to 85% seen once. Sequencing used PBMCs or T cells enriched from blood (not recorded which). The receptors here all came from a man aged 50-60 years who had recovered from COVID-19.

This clone was seen just once. This sequence joins TRBV29-1 and TRBJ1-4, with TRBD1 matching 9 bases. The CDR3 is 15 residues long. V shed 0 bases, J shed 8 bases, and the junction held 7 bases outside the gene matches. Germline CDR1 and CDR2: SQVTM and ANQGSEA. The CDR3 DNA sequence: TGCAGCGTTGAAGAGGCCGGGACAGGGAGCGAAAAACTGTTTTTT. Its protein is CSVEEAGTGSEKLFF.

The chain joins TRBV11-1 to TRBJ2-7; TRBD2 matches at 7 bases. This CDR3 comprises 14 residues. V gave up 2 bases and J gave up 6 bases; unmatched junction bases: 7. Germline CDR1 SGHAT, CDR2 FQDESV (reference sequence). The CDR3 bases are TGTGCCAGCAGCTTATGGCGGGAGAGCCCCGAGCAGTACTTC. This translates into CASSLWRESPEQYF.